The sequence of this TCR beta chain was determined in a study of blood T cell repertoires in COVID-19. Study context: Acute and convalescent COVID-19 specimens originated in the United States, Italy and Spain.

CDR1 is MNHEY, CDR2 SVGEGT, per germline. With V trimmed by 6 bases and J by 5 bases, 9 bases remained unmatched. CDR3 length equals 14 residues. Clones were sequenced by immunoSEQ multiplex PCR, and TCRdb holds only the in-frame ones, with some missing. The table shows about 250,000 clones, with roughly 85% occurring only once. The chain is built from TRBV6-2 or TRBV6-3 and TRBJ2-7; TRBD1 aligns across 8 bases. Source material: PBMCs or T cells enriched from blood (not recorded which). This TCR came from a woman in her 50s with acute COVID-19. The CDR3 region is CASSLDRGQHEQYF. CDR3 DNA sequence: TGTGCCAGCAGCCTCGACAGGGGTCAACACGAGCAGTACTTC.